This TCR beta chain was recovered during a study of regulatory T cells in long-lasting Graves disease. Study findings and constraints: Patients with persistent disease showed a bias toward TRBV28, TRBJ1-2 and TRBJ2-5.

As to this clonotype: The antigen remains undetermined.

Time point noted: persistent/refractory GD, antithyroid drugs over 5 years with positive TRAb. TCR sequences were obtained from RNA taken from PBMCs. Germline V gene lookup returns CDR1 MDHEN and CDR2 SYDVKM. Trimming removed 7 bases at V and 1 base at J, with 11 bases between. The CDR3 has 14 amino acids. Arm-PCR of CDR3 regions and iRepertoire HTBI primers were used to build TCR beta libraries. TCRdb re-called the multiplex PCR reads with MiXCR, one entry per CDR3 protein. Among about 430,000 distinct CDR3 sequences listed, 21% were seen once. The chain combines TRBV28 with TRBJ2-1; a possible D gene is TRBD2 (5 bases). The specimen was peripheral blood mononuclear cells (PBMCs), collected when the disease was refractory, from a patient treated with antithyroid drugs. The TCR comes from a female donor with Graves disease. The CDR3 sequence: CASIVSGSYNEQFF. Written as DNA, the CDR3 is TGTGCCAGCATAGTGAGCGGTTCCTACAATGAGCAGTTCTTC.